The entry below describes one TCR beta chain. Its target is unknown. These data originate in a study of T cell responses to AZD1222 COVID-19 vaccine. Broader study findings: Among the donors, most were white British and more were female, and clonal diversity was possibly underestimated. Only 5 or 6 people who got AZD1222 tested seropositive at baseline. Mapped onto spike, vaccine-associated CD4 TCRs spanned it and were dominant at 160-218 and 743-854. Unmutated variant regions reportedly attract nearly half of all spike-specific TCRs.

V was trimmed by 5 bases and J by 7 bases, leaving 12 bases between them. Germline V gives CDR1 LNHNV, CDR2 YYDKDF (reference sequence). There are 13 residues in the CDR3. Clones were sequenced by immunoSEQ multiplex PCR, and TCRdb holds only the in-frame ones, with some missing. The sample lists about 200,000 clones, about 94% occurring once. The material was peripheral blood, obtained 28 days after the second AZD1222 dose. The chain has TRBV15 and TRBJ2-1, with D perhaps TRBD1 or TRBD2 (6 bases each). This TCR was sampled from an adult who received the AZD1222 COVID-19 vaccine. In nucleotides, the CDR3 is TGTGCCACCAGCGAAACAGGGAGGAATGAGCAGTTCTTC. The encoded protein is CATSETGRNEQFF.